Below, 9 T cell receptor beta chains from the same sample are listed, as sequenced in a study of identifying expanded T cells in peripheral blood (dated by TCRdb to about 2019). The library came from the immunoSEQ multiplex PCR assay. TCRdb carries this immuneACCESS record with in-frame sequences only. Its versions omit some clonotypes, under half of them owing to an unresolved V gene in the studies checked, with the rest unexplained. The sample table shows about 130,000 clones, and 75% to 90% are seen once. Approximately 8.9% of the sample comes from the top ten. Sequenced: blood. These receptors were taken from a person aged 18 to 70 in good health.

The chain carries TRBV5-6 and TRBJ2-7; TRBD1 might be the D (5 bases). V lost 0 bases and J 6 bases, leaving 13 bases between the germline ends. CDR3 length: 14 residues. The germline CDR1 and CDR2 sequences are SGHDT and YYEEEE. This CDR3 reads CASSLDRLSVEQYF. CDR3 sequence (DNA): TGTGCCAGCAGCTTGGACAGGCTGTCGGTCGAGCAGTACTTC. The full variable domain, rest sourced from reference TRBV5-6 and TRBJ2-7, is DAGVTQSPTHLIKTRGQQVTLRCSPKSGHDTVSWYQQALGQGPQFIFQYYEEEERQRGNFPDRFSGHQFPNYSSELNVNALLLGDSALYLCASSLDRLSVEQYFGPGTRLTVT.

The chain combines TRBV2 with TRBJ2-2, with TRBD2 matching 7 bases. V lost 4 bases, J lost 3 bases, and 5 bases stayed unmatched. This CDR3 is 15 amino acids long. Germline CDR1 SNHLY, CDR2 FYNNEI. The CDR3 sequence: CASSVVLADTGELFF. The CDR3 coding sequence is TGTGCCAGCAGTGTTGTTCTAGCGGACACCGGGGAGCTGTTTTTT.

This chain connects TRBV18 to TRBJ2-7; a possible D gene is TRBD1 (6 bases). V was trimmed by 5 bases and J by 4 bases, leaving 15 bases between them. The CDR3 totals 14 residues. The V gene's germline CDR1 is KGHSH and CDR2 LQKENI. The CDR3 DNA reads TGTGCCAGCTCATTTTCACAACAGGGTTACGAGCAGTACTTC. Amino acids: CASSFSQQGYEQYF.

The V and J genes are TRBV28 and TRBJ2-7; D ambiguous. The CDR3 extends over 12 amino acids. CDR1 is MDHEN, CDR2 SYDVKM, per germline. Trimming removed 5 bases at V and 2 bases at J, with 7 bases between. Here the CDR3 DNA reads TGTGCCAGCAGTCTCGTTGCCTACGAGCAGTACTTC. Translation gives CASSLVAYEQYF.

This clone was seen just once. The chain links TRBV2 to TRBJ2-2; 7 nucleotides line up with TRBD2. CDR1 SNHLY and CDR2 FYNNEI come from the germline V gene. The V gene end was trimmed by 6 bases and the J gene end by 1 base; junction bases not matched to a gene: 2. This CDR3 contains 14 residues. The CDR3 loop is CASRGGRNTGELFF. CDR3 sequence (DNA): TGTGCCAGCAGAGGCGGGAGGAACACCGGGGAGCTGTTTTTT. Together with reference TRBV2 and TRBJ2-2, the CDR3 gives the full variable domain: EPEVTQTPSHQVTQMGQEVILRCVPISNHLYFYWYRQILGQKVEFLVSFYNNEISEKSEIFDDQFSVERPDGSNFTLKIRSTKLEDSAMYFCASRGGRNTGELFFGEGSRLTVL.

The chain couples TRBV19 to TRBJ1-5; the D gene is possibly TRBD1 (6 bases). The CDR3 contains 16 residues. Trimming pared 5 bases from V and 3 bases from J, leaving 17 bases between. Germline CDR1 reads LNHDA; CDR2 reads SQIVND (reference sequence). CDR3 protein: CASSPLGGGFNQPQHF. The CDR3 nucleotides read TGTGCCAGTAGTCCCCTCGGGGGCGGGTTCAATCAGCCCCAGCATTTT.

CDR3 in amino acids: CASRRTGTGNQPQHF. The CDR3 bases are TGTGCCAGCAGACGAACCGGGACAGGGAATCAGCCCCAGCATTTT. J is TRBJ1-5 and V is TRBV6-5, with 9 bases that match TRBD1. The V gene's germline CDR1 is MNHEY and CDR2 SVGAGI. The CDR3 sequence is 15 residues long. J was trimmed by 4 bases and V by 6 bases; bases with no gene match: 7.

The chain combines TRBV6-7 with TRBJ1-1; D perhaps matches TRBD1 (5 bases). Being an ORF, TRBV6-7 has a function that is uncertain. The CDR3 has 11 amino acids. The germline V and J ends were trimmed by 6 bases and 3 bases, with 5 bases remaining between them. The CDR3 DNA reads TGTGCCAGCAGACAGGACACTGAAGCTTTCTTT. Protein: CASRQDTEAFF.

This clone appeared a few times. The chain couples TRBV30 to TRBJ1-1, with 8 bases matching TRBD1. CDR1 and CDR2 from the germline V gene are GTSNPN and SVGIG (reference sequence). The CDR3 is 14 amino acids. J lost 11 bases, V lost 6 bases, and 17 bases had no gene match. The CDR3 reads CACEGAGGDMKAFF. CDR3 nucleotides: TGTGCCTGCGAAGGGGCAGGGGGCGATATGAAGGCTTTCTTT.